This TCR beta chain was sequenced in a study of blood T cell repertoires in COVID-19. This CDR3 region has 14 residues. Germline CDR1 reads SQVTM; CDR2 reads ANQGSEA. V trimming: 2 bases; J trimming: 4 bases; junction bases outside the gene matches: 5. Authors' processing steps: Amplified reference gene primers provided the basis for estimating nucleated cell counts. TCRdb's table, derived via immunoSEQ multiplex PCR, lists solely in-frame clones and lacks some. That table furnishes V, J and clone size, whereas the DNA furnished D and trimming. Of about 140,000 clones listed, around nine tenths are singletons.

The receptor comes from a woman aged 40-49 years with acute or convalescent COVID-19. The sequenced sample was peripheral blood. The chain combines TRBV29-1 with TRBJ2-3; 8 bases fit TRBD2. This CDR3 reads CSVEFGLAPDTQYF. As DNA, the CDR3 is TGCAGCGTTGAATTTGGACTAGCCCCAGATACGCAGTATTTT.